These 32 T cell receptor beta chains were sequenced from one sample in a study of cytomegalovirus exposure and HLA in healthy donors. The PCR used 60 Vbeta and 13 Jbeta primers. TCRdb's table, derived via immunoSEQ multiplex PCR, lists solely in-frame clones and lacks some. Of approximately 160,000 clones listed, roughly 77% are singletons. The specimen was PBMCs. Receptors originate from a male donor in good health and CMV-seronegative.

Concerning this clone: This specimen includes other DNA sequences encoding the same CDR3. V usage is TRBV5-1 and J usage is TRBJ2-7; possibly TRBD1 for D (5 bases). Trimming removed 0 bases at V and 6 bases at J, with 7 bases between. Germline CDR1 SGHRS, CDR2 YFSETQ. The CDR3 is 12 amino acids. CDR3 in amino acids: CASSLGQGEQYF. The CDR3 region has the DNA TGCGCCAGCAGCTTGGGGCAGGGCGAGCAGTACTTC.

CDR3 nucleotide sequence: TGTGCCAGCAGTTACGGAGTTGACAATGAGCAGTTCTTC. Its translation: CASSYGVDNEQFF. V is TRBV6-5 and J is TRBJ2-1; D remains ambiguous. Between the trimmed V and J ends, which lost 2 bases and 5 bases, there was a span of 7 bases. This CDR3 region has 13 residues. Germline V gene data show CDR1 as MNHEY and CDR2 as SVGAGI.

Of note for this clone: Distinct nucleotide sequences in the sample also encode this CDR3. The CDR3 nucleotides read TGTGCCAGCAGCCAGGAGGGGACCCTCAGCAATCAGCCCCAGCATTTT. Amino acids: CASSQEGTLSNQPQHF. This chain joins TRBV6-6 and TRBJ1-5, with D perhaps matching TRBD1 (5 bases). Trimming left V 6 bases short and J 1 base short, with 16 bases between. Germline lookup yields CDR1 MNHNY and CDR2 SVGAGI (reference sequence). This CDR3 is 16 amino acids long.

The chain uses TRBV7-2 and TRBJ2-3, with 11 bases aligning to TRBD2. The V gene end was trimmed by 2 bases and the J gene end by 2 bases; junction bases not matched to a gene: 3. The CDR3 is 16 amino acids. Germline V gene lookup returns CDR1 SGHTA and CDR2 FQGNSA. The CDR3 protein is CASSLIAGGNTDTQYF. CDR3 nucleotide sequence: TGTGCCAGCAGCTTAATAGCGGGAGGGAACACAGATACGCAGTATTTT.

This clone was observed once. The chain recombines TRBV5-8 with TRBJ2-5, with 7 bases lining up with TRBD1. The CDR3 consists of 15 residues. V gave up 2 bases and J gave up 3 bases; unmatched junction bases: 7. CDR1 and CDR2 (germline): SGHTS, YDEGEE. The CDR3, as DNA: TGTGCCAGCAGCTTTCCTACAGGGGCAGAAGAGACCCAGTACTTC. This encodes CASSFPTGAEETQYF.

The sample holds a few counts of this clone. The chain uses TRBV5-1 and TRBJ2-3; D is ambiguous. Germline CDR1 SGHRS, CDR2 YFSETQ. Trimming stripped 1 base from V and 2 bases from J, with 8 bases between. This CDR3 comprises 14 residues. CDR3 nucleotides: TGCGCCAGCAGCTTGCGGCAGGACACAGATACGCAGTATTTT. Translated: CASSLRQDTDTQYF.

This chain uses TRBV7-9 with TRBJ1-3; TRBD1 agrees at 7 bases. The germline CDR1 and CDR2 sequences are SEHNR and FQNEAQ (reference sequence). The V segment lost 3 bases and the J segment 4 bases; nucleotides outside the gene matches: 3. The CDR3 totals 14 residues. The CDR3 loop reads CASSLTGPGNTIYF. The CDR3 nucleotides are TGTGCCAGCAGCTTGACAGGGCCCGGAAACACCATATATTTT.

V is TRBV7-2 and J is TRBJ2-7; TRBD1 aligns across 8 bases. The germline V gene encodes CDR1 SGHTA and CDR2 FQGNSA. CDR3 length equals 15 residues. V lost 5 bases and J lost 2; bases outside the gene matches: 8. The CDR3, as DNA: TGTGCCAGCAGCCAAGGAGGGACAGGTACCTACGAGCAGTACTTC. It encodes CASSQGGTGTYEQYF.

This clone was counted only a few times. The chain carries TRBV9 and TRBJ2-2; D uncertain. Looked up from germline, CDR1 is SGDLS and CDR2 is YYNGEE. CDR3 length: 14 residues. Trimming removed 1 base from V and 6 bases from J, with 10 bases in between. The CDR3 loop is CASSVYPTAGELFF. The CDR3 nucleotides read TGTGCCAGCAGCGTATACCCCACGGCCGGGGAGCTGTTTTTT. The full variable domain, rest sourced from reference TRBV9 and TRBJ2-2, is DSGVTQTPKHLITATGQRVTLRCSPRSGDLSVYWYQQSLDQGLQFLIQYYNGEERAKGNILERFSAQQFPDLHSELNLSSLELGDSALYFCASSVYPTAGELFFGEGSRLTVL.

This clone was seen a few times. The J gene is TRBJ1-4, the V gene TRBV27, with no clear D. The V and J ends lost 5 bases and 12 bases respectively, with 19 bases between them. The length of the CDR3 is 14 residues. Germline values: CDR1 MNHEY, CDR2 SMNVEV (reference sequence). CDR3 nucleotide sequence: TGTGCCAGCAGTCCCTTTTCGAGGGCTGAGGAACTGTTTTTT. Translation: CASSPFSRAEELFF.

Written as DNA, the CDR3 is TGCGCCAGCAGCTTGACTGGAGTTGAAGATACGCAGTATTTT. Its translation: CASSLTGVEDTQYF. The chain is built from TRBV5-1 and TRBJ2-3; no clear D gene. Deletions cut 1 base from V and 5 bases from J, with 11 bases between. CDR1 and CDR2 (germline): SGHRS, YFSETQ. The CDR3 covers 14 residues. The full variable domain, with the rest looked up from reference TRBV5-1 and TRBJ2-3, is KAGVTQTPRYLIKTRGQQVTLSCSPISGHRSVSWYQQTPGQGLQFLFEYFSETQRNKGNFPGRFSGRQFSNSRSEMNVSTLELGDSALYLCASSLTGVEDTQYFGPGTRLTVL.

The chain has TRBV5-1 and TRBJ1-2, with D possibly being TRBD1 (6 bases). The CDR3 totals 14 residues. Germline lookup yields CDR1 SGHRS and CDR2 YFSETQ. Between the trimmed V and J ends, which lost 3 bases and 0 bases, there was a span of 9 bases. The CDR3 bases are TGCGCCAGCAGCTCCGGACAGTCTAACTATGGCTACACCTTC. Amino acids: CASSSGQSNYGYTF.

This chain uses TRBV7-9 with TRBJ2-1, with a possible D match to TRBD2 (6 bases). This CDR3 region has 18 residues. CDR1 is SEHNR, CDR2 FQNEAQ, per germline (reference sequence). V was trimmed by 0 bases and J by 6 bases, leaving 21 bases between them. The DNA for the CDR3 is TGTGCCAGCAGCTTAGCGCTAGCGCCTAGCGTGTACGGCAATGAGCAGTTCTTC. Translating gives CASSLALAPSVYGNEQFF.

The V gene is TRBV7-9, the J gene TRBJ2-5, with 7 bases matching TRBD2. Germline CDR1 SEHNR, CDR2 FQNEAQ (reference sequence). V dropped 2 bases and J dropped 2; count of bases not matched to a gene: 17. The CDR3 has 19 amino acids. In DNA form, the CDR3 reads TGTGCCAGCAGCTTATCCCCCAAGTGGGCCGGGGGGAGGCAAGAGACCCAGTACTTC. Translation gives CASSLSPKWAGGRQETQYF.

This chain links TRBV9 with TRBJ2-1; D might be TRBD1 (6 bases). The CDR3 contains 14 residues. Germline CDR1 SGDLS, CDR2 YYNGEE. The germline V and J ends were trimmed by 4 bases and 5 bases, with 13 bases remaining between them. The CDR3 sequence: CASSLMDSNNEQFF. In DNA, the CDR3 is TGTGCCAGCAGCTTGATGGACAGTAACAATGAGCAGTTCTTC.

The chain uses TRBV5-1 and TRBJ2-1; 13 bases are a match to TRBD2. Trimming removed 0 bases from V and 5 bases from J; junction bases left unmatched: 11. Germline values: CDR1 SGHRS, CDR2 YFSETQ. The CDR3 has 19 residues. The CDR3: CASSLAQITTSGRDNEQFF. The CDR3 bases are TGCGCCAGCAGCTTGGCCCAAATTACAACTAGCGGGAGGGACAATGAGCAGTTCTTC.

V gene TRBV7-2 combines with J gene TRBJ2-7; TRBD2 might be the D (5 bases). Germline V gives CDR1 SGHTA, CDR2 FQGNSA. CDR3 length: 15 residues. The ends were cut back, 0 bases at V and 0 bases at J, with 9 bases in the middle. The CDR3 nucleotides are TGTGCCAGCAGCTTAGCGTTTAGCGACTCCTACGAGCAGTACTTC. This sequence encodes CASSLAFSDSYEQYF. Based on the CDR3 plus reference TRBV7-2 and TRBJ2-7, the full variable domain is GAGVSQSPSNKVTEKGKDVELRCDPISGHTALYWYRQSLGQGLEFLIYFQGNSAPDKSGLPSDRFSAERTGGSVSTLTIQRTQQEDSAVYLCASSLAFSDSYEQYFGPGTRLTVT.

V is TRBV11-2 and J is TRBJ2-1; TRBD2 agrees at 7 bases. The CDR3 runs 12 residues. Trimming took 1 base from V and 9 from J; bases not matched to a gene: 0. Germline V CDR1 and CDR2: SGHAT, FQNNGV. The CDR3 nucleotides are TGTGCCAGCAGCTTAGGCGGGGGTGAGCAGTTCTTC. It codes for CASSLGGGEQFF.

The chain joins TRBV28 to TRBJ1-6, with D possibly being TRBD1 (6 bases). CDR3 length: 17 residues. The V end lost 2 bases, the J end lost 3 bases, and 14 bases lay between the germline ends. The germline CDR1 and CDR2 sequences are MDHEN and SYDVKM. The DNA for the CDR3 is TGTGCCAGCAGTTTAGGGATTCCGGGACACTATAATTCACCCCTCCACTTT. This sequence encodes CASSLGIPGHYNSPLHF.

This clone was counted between two and nine times. This sequence joins TRBV2 and TRBJ2-1; 10 bases are shared with TRBD2. The germline gives CDR1 SNHLY, CDR2 FYNNEI. Trimming cost V 8 bases and J 7 bases; bases outside gene matches: 5. This CDR3 contains 13 residues. In DNA form, the CDR3 reads TGTGCCAGCCAGGGACTAGCGTGGAATGAGCAGTTCTTC. This translates into CASQGLAWNEQFF.

The rearrangement uses TRBV5-1 and TRBJ1-3, with D unresolved. The CDR3 length is 15 residues. Trimming removed 0 bases at V and 0 bases at J, with 7 bases between. Per germline, CDR1 SGHRS and CDR2 YFSETQ. CDR3 sequence (DNA): TGCGCCAGCAGCTTGGAACCCGGCTCTGGAAACACCATATATTTT. Protein product: CASSLEPGSGNTIYF. Full variable domain (missing parts from reference TRBV5-1 and TRBJ1-3): KAGVTQTPRYLIKTRGQQVTLSCSPISGHRSVSWYQQTPGQGLQFLFEYFSETQRNKGNFPGRFSGRQFSNSRSEMNVSTLELGDSALYLCASSLEPGSGNTIYFGEGSWLTVV.

The chain has TRBV18 and TRBJ2-1, with 12 bases matching TRBD2. Germline loops: CDR1 KGHSH, CDR2 LQKENI. V lost 2 bases to trimming and J lost 6 bases; unmatched junction nucleotides: 5. This CDR3 has 16 residues. This CDR3 reads CASSPSGLAGSNEQFF. In nucleotides, the CDR3 is TGTGCCAGCTCACCATCGGGACTAGCGGGCTCCAATGAGCAGTTCTTC. Full variable domain (remainder filled in from reference TRBV18 and TRBJ2-1): NAGVMQNPRHLVRRRGQEARLRCSPMKGHSHVYWYRQLPEEGLKFMVYLQKENIIDESGMPKERFSAEFPKEGPSILRIQQVVRGDSAAYFCASSPSGLAGSNEQFFGPGTRLTVL.

V gene TRBV11-1 combines with J gene TRBJ2-1; 7 nucleotides agree with TRBD2. V lost 5 bases and J lost 9; bases outside the gene matches: 10. The CDR3 has 14 amino acids. The germline gives CDR1 SGHAT, CDR2 FQDESV (reference sequence). CDR3: CASSLTTTSVEQFF. The CDR3 DNA reads as TGTGCCAGCAGCCTCACTACAACTAGCGTTGAGCAGTTCTTC.

The chain links TRBV11-2 to TRBJ1-4; D remains ambiguous. V was pared by 0 bases and J by 9 bases, with 14 bases between. This CDR3 has 15 residues. CDR1 is SGHAT and CDR2 is FQNNGV in the germline V gene. The CDR3 DNA is TGTGCCAGCAGCTTAGACCGCGGAACACTCCAAAAACTGTTTTTT. Encoded protein: CASSLDRGTLQKLFF.

This chain joins TRBV4-2 and TRBJ2-1; 15 bases agree with TRBD2. Trimming cost V 0 bases and J 0 bases; bases outside gene matches: 6. This CDR3 comprises 20 residues. CDR1 LGHNA and CDR2 YNFKEQ come from the germline V gene. The CDR3 protein is CASSQDAGTSGGSSYNEQFF. The CDR3 coding sequence is TGTGCCAGCAGCCAAGACGCTGGGACTAGCGGGGGGAGCTCCTACAATGAGCAGTTCTTC.

The chain has TRBV27 and TRBJ2-1; 7 bases line up with TRBD2. Germline V CDR1 and CDR2: MNHEY, SMNVEV (reference sequence). After removal of 5 bases from V and 10 bases from J, the junction contained 11 bases not matched to a gene. The CDR3 extends over 14 amino acids. CDR3 sequence: CASSRSGVREEQFF. The CDR3 region has the DNA TGTGCCAGCAGTCGCAGCGGGGTCCGGGAAGAGCAGTTCTTC.

The gene calls are TRBV19 and TRBJ1-1, with unresolved D. Germline CDR1 LNHDA, CDR2 SQIVND (reference sequence). The CDR3 is 13 amino acids. The V end was cut by 5 bases, the J end by 6 bases, with 13 bases between. The CDR3 nucleotides read TGTGCCAGTAGTCTGGTTCTCGGGGCTGAAGCTTTCTTT. Its translation: CASSLVLGAEAFF.

The V call is TRBV9, the J call TRBJ2-5; 7 bases fit TRBD1. The germline gives CDR1 SGDLS, CDR2 YYNGEE. The V segment lost 2 bases and the J segment 8 bases; nucleotides outside the gene matches: 12. CDR3 length: 15 residues. In DNA, the CDR3 is TGTGCCAGCAGCGTTGAGGACAGGATGACTCAAACCCAGTACTTC. It codes for CASSVEDRMTQTQYF. Full variable domain (missing parts from reference TRBV9 and TRBJ2-5): DSGVTQTPKHLITATGQRVTLRCSPRSGDLSVYWYQQSLDQGLQFLIQYYNGEERAKGNILERFSAQQFPDLHSELNLSSLELGDSALYFCASSVEDRMTQTQYFGPGTRLLVL.

This chain links TRBV27 with TRBJ1-2; 8 bases are shared with TRBD1. V gave up 4 bases and J gave up 4 bases; unmatched junction bases: 8. Looked up from germline, CDR1 is MNHEY and CDR2 is SMNVEV (reference sequence). This CDR3 is built from 15 residues. The CDR3 sequence is CASSSRTGLSYGYTF. CDR3 sequence (DNA): TGTGCCAGCAGTTCCAGGACAGGGTTGAGCTATGGCTACACCTTC.

This sequence joins TRBV6-5 and TRBJ2-7; 10 bases agree with TRBD1. J gave up 5 bases and V 4 bases, and 8 bases lay outside the gene matches. The CDR3 covers 15 residues. Germline values: CDR1 MNHEY, CDR2 SVGAGI. In nucleotides, the CDR3 is TGTGCCAGCAGTTCCGACAGGGGGCGAGTCAACGAGCAGTACTTC. Amino acid sequence: CASSSDRGRVNEQYF.

The J gene is TRBJ1-2, the V gene TRBV11-2; tentatively, D is TRBD1 (5 bases). This CDR3 comprises 13 residues. CDR1 is SGHAT and CDR2 is FQNNGV in the germline V gene. The V and J ends lost 5 bases and 6 bases respectively, with 13 bases between them. CDR3 region: CASSALQGNGYTF. CDR3 DNA sequence: TGTGCCAGCAGCGCCCTGCAGGGCAATGGCTACACCTTC.

The gene calls are TRBV6-6 and TRBJ2-3, with D possibly matching TRBD2 (6 bases). V was shortened by 0 bases and J by 1 base, with 8 bases between the two germline ends. The CDR3 contains 15 residues. The V gene's germline CDR1 is MNHNY and CDR2 SVGAGI (reference sequence). CDR3 loop: CASSYSGGGTDTQYF. In DNA, the CDR3 is TGTGCCAGCAGTTACTCGGGCGGGGGCACAGATACGCAGTATTTT.